Detailed here is one T cell receptor (beta chain). The record originates from a study of control samples from healthy donors and cancer patients. Measured with immunoSEQ multiplex PCR; TCRdb has only the in-frame clones, and not every one. The repertoire has tens of thousands of clones, over 85% of them found once; the top ten carry roughly a quarter. The germline gives CDR1 SQVTM, CDR2 ANQGSEA. Trimming left V 6 bases short and J 5 bases short, with 10 bases between. CDR3 length equals 12 residues. The sequence derives from a woman aged 45-59 years with head and neck cancer. The rearrangement links TRBV29-1 to TRBJ2-2; D perhaps matches TRBD1 (5 bases). The sequenced sample was PBMCs. In DNA, the CDR3 is TGCAGCGTAGTAGGGGTGACCGGGGAGCTGTTTTTT. This encodes CSVVGVTGELFF.